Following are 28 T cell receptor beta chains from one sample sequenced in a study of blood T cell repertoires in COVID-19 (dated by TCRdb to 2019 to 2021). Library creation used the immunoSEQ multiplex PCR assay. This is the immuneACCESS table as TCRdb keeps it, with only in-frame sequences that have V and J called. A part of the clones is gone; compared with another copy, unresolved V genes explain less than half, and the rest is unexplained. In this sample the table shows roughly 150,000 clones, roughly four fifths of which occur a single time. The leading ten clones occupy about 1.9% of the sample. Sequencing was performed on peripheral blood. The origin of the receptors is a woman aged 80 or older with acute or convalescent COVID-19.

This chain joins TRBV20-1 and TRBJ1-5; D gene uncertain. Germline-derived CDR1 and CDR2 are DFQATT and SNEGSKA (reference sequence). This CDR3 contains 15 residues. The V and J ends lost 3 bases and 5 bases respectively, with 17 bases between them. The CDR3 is CSASELTASHQPQHF. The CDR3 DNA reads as TGCAGTGCTAGTGAACTTACTGCAAGCCATCAGCCCCAGCATTTT.

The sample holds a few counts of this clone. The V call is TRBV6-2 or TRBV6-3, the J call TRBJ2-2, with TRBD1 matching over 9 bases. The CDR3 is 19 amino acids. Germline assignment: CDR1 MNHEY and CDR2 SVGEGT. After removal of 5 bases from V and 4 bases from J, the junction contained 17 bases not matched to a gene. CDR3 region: CASSRDLRDRVGSTGELFF. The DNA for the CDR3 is TGTGCCAGCAGTCGTGATCTCCGGGACAGGGTGGGAAGCACCGGGGAGCTGTTTTTT.

CDR3 amino acids: CASSFSLAGTYNEQFF. The CDR3, as DNA: TGTGCCAGCAGCTTCAGCCTAGCGGGAACCTACAATGAGCAGTTCTTC. The genes are TRBV7-2 and TRBJ2-1, with 9 bases identical to TRBD2. CDR3 length: 16 residues. Trimming took 3 bases from V and 2 from J; bases not matched to a gene: 5. CDR1 and CDR2 from the germline V gene are SGHTA and FQGNSA.

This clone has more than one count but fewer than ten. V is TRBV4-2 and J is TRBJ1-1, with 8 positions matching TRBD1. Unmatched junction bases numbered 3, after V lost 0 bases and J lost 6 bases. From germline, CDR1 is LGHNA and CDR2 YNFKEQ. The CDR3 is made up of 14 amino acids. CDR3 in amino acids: CASSQDGRGPEAFF. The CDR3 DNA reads TGTGCCAGCAGCCAAGACGGCAGGGGGCCTGAAGCTTTCTTT.

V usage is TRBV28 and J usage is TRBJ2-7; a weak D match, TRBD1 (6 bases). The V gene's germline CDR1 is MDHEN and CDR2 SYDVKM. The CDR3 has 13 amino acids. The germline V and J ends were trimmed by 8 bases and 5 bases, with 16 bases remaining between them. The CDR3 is CASGGGGIHEQYF. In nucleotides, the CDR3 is TGTGCCAGCGGTGGGGGCGGAATCCACGAGCAGTACTTC.

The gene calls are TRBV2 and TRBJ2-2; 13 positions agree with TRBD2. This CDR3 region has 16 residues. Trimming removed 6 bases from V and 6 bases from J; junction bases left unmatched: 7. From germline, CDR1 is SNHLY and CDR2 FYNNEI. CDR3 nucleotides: TGTGCCAGCAGCCTCGGACTAGCGGGAGCGGCCGGGGAGCTGTTTTTT. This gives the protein CASSLGLAGAAGELFF.

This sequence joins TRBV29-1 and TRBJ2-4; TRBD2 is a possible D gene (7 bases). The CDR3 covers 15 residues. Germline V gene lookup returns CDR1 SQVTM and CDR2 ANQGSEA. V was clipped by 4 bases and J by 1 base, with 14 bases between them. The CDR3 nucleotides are TGCAGCGTTGGGGGGGGCTCTGGGGCCAAAAACATTCAGTACTTC. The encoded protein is CSVGGGSGAKNIQYF.

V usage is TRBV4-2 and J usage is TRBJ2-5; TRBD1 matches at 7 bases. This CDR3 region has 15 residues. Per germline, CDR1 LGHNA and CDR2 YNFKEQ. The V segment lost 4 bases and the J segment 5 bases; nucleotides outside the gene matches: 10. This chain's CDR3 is CASSPTGSRGETQYF. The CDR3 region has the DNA TGTGCCAGCAGCCCAACGGGCTCCAGGGGGGAGACCCAGTACTTC.

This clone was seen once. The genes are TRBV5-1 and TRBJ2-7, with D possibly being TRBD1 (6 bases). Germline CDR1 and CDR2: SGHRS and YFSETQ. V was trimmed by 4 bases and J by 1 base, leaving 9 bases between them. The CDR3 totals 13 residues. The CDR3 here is CASSVGGSYEQYF. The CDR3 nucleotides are TGCGCCAGCAGCGTAGGGGGATCCTACGAGCAGTACTTC.

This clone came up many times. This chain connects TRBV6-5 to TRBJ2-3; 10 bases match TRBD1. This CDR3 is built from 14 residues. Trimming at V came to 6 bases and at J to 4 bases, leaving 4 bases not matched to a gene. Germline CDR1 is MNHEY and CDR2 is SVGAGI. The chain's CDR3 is CASRRTGGADTQYF. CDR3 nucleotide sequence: TGTGCCAGCAGAAGGACAGGGGGAGCAGATACGCAGTATTTT.

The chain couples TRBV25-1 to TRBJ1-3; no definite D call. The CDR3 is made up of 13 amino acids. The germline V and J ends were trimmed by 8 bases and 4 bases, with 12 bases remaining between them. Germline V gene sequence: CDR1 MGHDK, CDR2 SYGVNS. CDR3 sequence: CASRPSGGNTIYF. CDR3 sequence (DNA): TGTGCCAGCCGTCCTAGTGGAGGAAACACCATATATTTT. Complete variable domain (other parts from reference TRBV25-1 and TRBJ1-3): EADIYQTPRYLVIGTGKKITLECSQTMGHDKMYWYQQDPGMELHLIHYSYGVNSTEKGDLSSESTVSRIRTEHFPLTLESARPSHTSQYLCASRPSGGNTIYFGEGSWLTVV.

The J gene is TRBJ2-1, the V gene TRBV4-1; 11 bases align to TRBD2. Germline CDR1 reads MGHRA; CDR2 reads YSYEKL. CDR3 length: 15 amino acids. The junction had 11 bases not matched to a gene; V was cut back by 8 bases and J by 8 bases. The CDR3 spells CASGTSGRVNDEQFF. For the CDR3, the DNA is TGCGCCAGCGGAACTAGCGGGAGAGTTAACGATGAGCAGTTCTTC.

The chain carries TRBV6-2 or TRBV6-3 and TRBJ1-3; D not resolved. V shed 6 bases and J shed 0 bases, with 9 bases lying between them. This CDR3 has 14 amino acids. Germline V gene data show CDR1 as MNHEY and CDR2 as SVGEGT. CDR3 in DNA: TGTGCCAGCAGCCCTTGGCCCTCTGGAAACACCATATATTTT. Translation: CASSPWPSGNTIYF.

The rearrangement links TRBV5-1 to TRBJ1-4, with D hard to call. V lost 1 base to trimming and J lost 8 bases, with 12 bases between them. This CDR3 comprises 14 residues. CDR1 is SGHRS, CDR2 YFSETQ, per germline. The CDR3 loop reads CASSLFFLEEKLFF. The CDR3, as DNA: TGCGCCAGCAGCTTGTTTTTCTTAGAAGAAAAACTGTTTTTT.

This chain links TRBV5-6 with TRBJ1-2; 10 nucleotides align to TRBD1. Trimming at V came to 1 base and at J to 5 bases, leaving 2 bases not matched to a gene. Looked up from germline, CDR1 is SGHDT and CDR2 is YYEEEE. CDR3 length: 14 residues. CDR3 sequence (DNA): TGTGCCAGCAGCTTGCCGGGACAGGGGTATGGCTACACCTTC. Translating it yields CASSLPGQGYGYTF.

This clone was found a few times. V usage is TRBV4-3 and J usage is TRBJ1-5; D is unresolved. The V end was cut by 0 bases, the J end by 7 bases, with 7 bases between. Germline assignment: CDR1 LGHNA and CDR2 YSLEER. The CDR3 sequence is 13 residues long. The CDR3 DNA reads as TGCGCCAGCAGCCAAGAGGAGCGACAGCCCCAGCATTTT. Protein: CASSQEERQPQHF.

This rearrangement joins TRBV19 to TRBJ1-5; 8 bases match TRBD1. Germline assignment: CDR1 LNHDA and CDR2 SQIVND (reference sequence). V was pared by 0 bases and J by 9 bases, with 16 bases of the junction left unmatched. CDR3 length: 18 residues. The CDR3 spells CASSIDLFETGAQPPQHF. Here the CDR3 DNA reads TGTGCCAGTAGTATAGATCTATTCGAGACAGGGGCACAACCGCCCCAGCATTTT.

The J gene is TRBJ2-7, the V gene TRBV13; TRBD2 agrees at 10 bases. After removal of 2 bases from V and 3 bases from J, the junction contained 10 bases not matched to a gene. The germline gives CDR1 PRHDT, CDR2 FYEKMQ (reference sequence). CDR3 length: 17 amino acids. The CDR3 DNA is TGTGCCAGCAGCTTAAAAGCGGGAGGGCCTGGCGACTACGAGCAGTACTTC. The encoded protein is CASSLKAGGPGDYEQYF.

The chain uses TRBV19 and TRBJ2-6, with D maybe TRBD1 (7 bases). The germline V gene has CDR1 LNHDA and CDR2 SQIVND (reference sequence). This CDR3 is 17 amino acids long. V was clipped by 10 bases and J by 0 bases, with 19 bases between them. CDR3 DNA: TGTGCCACCCGACTAGTGGCAGGGGGCTCTGGGGCCAACGTCCTGACTTTC. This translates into CATRLVAGGSGANVLTF.

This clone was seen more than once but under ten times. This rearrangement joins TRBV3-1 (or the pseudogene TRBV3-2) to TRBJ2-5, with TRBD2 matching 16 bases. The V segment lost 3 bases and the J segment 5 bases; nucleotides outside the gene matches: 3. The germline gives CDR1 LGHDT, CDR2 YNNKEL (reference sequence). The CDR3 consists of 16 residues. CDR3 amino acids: CASSQGTSGGAETQYF. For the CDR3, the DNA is TGTGCCAGCAGCCAGGGGACTAGCGGGGGGGCGGAGACCCAGTACTTC.

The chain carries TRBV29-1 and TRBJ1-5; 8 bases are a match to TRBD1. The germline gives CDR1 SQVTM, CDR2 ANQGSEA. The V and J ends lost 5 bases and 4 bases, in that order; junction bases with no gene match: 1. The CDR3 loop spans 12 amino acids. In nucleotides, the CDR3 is TGCAGCGTTAGGGACAGGAATCAGCCCCAGCATTTT. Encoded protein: CSVRDRNQPQHF.

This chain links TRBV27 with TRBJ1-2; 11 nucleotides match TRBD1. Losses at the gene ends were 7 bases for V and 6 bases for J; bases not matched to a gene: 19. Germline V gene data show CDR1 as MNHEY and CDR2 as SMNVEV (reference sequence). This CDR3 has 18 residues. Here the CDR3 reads CASTALYLTGQGVDGYTF. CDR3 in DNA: TGTGCCAGCACTGCCCTCTACCTAACGGGACAGGGGGTTGATGGCTACACCTTC.

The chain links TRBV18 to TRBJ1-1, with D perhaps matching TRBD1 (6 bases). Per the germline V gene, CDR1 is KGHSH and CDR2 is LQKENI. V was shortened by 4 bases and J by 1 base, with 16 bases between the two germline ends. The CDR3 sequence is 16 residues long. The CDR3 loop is CASSQIPGQENTEAFF. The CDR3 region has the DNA TGTGCCAGCTCACAGATTCCGGGACAAGAGAACACTGAAGCTTTCTTT.

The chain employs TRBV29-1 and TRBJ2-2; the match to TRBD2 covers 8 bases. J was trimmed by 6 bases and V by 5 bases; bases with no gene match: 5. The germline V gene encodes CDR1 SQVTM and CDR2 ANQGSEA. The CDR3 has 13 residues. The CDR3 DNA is TGCAGCGTTTGGACTAGCCCCCCCGGGGAGCTGTTTTTT. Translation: CSVWTSPPGELFF.

CDR3 nucleotides: TGTGCCAGCAGCGCAATCGGGACAGGCTATGGCTACACCTTC. Residues: CASSAIGTGYGYTF. The chain is built from TRBV9 and TRBJ1-2, with 8 bases identical to TRBD1. The CDR3 runs 14 residues. The V gene's germline CDR1 is SGDLS and CDR2 YYNGEE. Trimming took 3 bases from V and 4 from J; bases not matched to a gene: 5.

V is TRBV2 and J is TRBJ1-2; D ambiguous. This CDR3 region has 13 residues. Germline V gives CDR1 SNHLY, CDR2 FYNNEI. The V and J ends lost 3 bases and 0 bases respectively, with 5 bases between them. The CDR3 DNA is TGTGCCAGCAGTGATCAGGCTAACTATGGCTACACCTTC. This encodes CASSDQANYGYTF.

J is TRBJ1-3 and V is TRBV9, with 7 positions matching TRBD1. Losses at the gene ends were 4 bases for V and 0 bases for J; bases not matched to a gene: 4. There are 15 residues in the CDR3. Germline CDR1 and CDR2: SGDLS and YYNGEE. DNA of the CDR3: TGTGCCAGCAGCCCGGGGGACAGCTCTGGAAACACCATATATTTT. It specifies CASSPGDSSGNTIYF.

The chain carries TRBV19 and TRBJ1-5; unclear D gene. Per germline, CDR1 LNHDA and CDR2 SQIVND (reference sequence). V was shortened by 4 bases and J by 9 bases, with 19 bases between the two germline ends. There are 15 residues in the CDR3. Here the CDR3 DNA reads TGTGCCAGTAGTAGGTTCGGGGTGAATATACGGCCCCAGCATTTT. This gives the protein CASSRFGVNIRPQHF.